This T cell receptor (beta chain) was documented in a study of T cell repertoires in cytomegalovirus infection. Study details: CMV infection plus the matching HLA type was flagged by public TCR beta signatures. Regarding the study as a whole: Public TCR beta family frequency separated CMV-and-HLA carriers, including in an independent cohort. Within the response measured ex vivo, HLA-C-restricted CMV-specific TCR beta clonotypes were dominant.

The V and J ends lost 4 bases and 9 bases, in that order; junction bases with no gene match: 6. CDR3 length equals 13 residues. Looked up from germline, CDR1 is MNHNS and CDR2 is SASEGT. The table lists this clonotype with many counts. Its antigen is not identified. TCRdb processed the reads anew with MiXCR; each CDR3 protein has one entry. Among about 490,000 distinct CDR3 sequences listed, 16% were seen once. This sequence was found in a human donor in good health (CMV status not recorded). Some clones in this sample may be carry-over from other donors' samples. The sequencing input was CD8+ T cells from PBMCs. V and J are TRBV6-1 and TRBJ2-1; TRBD2 matches 7 bases. The CDR3 DNA reads as TGTGCCAGCAGTGCCGGGGCTAGCGGTGAGCAGTTCTTC. It translates to CASSAGASGEQFF.